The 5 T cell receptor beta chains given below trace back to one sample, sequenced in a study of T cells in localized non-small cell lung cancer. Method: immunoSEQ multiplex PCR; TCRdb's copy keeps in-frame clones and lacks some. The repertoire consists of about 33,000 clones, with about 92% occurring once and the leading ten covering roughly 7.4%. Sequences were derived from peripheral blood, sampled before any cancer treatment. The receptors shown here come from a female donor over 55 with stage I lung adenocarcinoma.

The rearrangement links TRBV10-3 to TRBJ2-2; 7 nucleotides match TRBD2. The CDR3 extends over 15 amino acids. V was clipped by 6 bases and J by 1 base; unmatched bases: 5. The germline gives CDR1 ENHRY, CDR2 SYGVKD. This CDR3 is CAIRGGGKNTGELFF. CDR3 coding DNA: TGTGCCATCAGGGGCGGGGGTAAGAACACCGGGGAGCTGTTTTTT.

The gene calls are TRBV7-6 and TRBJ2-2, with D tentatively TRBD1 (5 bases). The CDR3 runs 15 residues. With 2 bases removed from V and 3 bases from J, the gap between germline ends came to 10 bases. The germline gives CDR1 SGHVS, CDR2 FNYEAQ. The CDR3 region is CASSLKGPDTGELFF. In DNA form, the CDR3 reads TGTGCCAGCAGCTTAAAGGGGCCCGACACCGGGGAGCTGTTTTTT.

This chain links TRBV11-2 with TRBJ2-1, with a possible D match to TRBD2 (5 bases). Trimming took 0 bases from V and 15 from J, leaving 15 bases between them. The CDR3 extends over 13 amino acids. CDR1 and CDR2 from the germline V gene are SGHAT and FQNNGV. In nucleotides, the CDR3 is TGTGCCAGCAGCTTAGATCGTGGACTTCAATCGTTCTTC. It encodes CASSLDRGLQSFF.

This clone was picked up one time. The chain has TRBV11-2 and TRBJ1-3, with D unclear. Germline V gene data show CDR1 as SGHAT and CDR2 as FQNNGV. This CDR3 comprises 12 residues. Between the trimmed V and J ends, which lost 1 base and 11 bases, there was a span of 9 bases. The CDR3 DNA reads TGTGCCAGCAGCTTAGTTCAGCAGGCCATATATTTT. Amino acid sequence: CASSLVQQAIYF.

DNA of the CDR3: TGTGCCAGCTCCCCGAAGGGGGGCACGGGCACTGAAGCTTTCTTT. It codes for CASSPKGGTGTEAFF. The chain joins TRBV7-6 to TRBJ1-1, with TRBD1 as a possible D gene (6 bases). The germline V and J ends were trimmed by 8 bases and 4 bases, with 20 bases remaining between them. Germline V gene lookup returns CDR1 SGHVS and CDR2 FNYEAQ. The CDR3 consists of 15 residues.